These 29 T cell receptor beta chains share one sample of origin, sequenced in a study of cytomegalovirus exposure and HLA in healthy donors. The PCR was carried out with 60 Vbeta primers and 13 Jbeta primers. Sequenced by immunoSEQ multiplex PCR; TCRdb stores in-frame clones only, minus some. This table holds approximately 280,000 clones, around 86% found once. The specimen was PBMCs. The receptors here all came from a man aged 35 to 55 in good health and CMV-seropositive.

The chain recombines TRBV19 with TRBJ2-1, with D possibly matching TRBD2 (7 bases). The CDR3 is 14 residues long. Germline V gene data show CDR1 as LNHDA and CDR2 as SQIVND (reference sequence). The V gene lost 9 bases and the J gene lost 5 bases, with 17 bases spanning the gap. CDR3 amino acids: CASKRGGADNEQFF. CDR3 nucleotide sequence: TGTGCCAGCAAAAGGGGGGGGGCGGACAATGAGCAGTTCTTC.

The chain recombines TRBV6-5 with TRBJ2-7, with 10 bases lining up with TRBD2. The V segment lost 2 bases and the J segment 9 bases; nucleotides outside the gene matches: 10. The CDR3 is 15 amino acids. Germline V lookup: CDR1 MNHEY, CDR2 SVGAGI. The CDR3 sequence: CASSYDSGRTMGQYF. CDR3 sequence (DNA): TGTGCCAGCAGTTACGATAGCGGGAGGACCATGGGGCAGTACTTC.

This chain links TRBV19 with TRBJ1-5; D call uncertain. There are 13 residues in the CDR3. Germline V gives CDR1 LNHDA, CDR2 SQIVND (reference sequence). V was clipped by 6 bases and J by 3 bases, with 9 bases between them. CDR3: CASSPGVNQPQHF. CDR3 bases: TGTGCCAGTAGCCCCGGGGTCAATCAGCCCCAGCATTTT.

J is TRBJ2-7 and V is TRBV27; TRBD2 is a possible D gene (5 bases). The germline V and J ends were trimmed by 5 bases and 5 bases, with 16 bases remaining between them. Germline lookup yields CDR1 MNHEY and CDR2 SMNVEV (reference sequence). This CDR3 contains 14 residues. The CDR3 here is CASSPTGDRHEQYF. The CDR3 coding sequence is TGTGCCAGCAGTCCTACCGGGGATCGACACGAGCAGTACTTC.

The chain recombines TRBV29-1 with TRBJ2-1; the match to TRBD1 covers 8 bases. V trimming: 3 bases; J trimming: 4 bases; junction bases outside the gene matches: 2. Germline V gives CDR1 SQVTM, CDR2 ANQGSEA. The CDR3 totals 13 residues. CDR3 bases: TGCAGCGTTGACAGGGGGCGGTACAATGAGCAGTTCTTC. Its protein product is CSVDRGRYNEQFF.

This chain connects TRBV27 to TRBJ2-3; 9 bases map to TRBD2. The length of the CDR3 is 15 residues. Trimming cost V 2 bases and J 3 bases; bases outside gene matches: 3. The germline V gene has CDR1 MNHEY and CDR2 SMNVEV (reference sequence). The CDR3 DNA sequence: TGTGCCAGCAGTTTAACCAGCGGGAGGACAGATACGCAGTATTTT. Translating it yields CASSLTSGRTDTQYF.

This clone was recorded a few times. Relative to the germline gene, one junction end is altered; a read error may explain this. V is TRBV7-2 and J is TRBJ2-7, with D possibly TRBD2 on 7 matching bases. Germline values: CDR1 SGHTA, CDR2 FQGNSA. This CDR3 has 13 residues. CDR3 region: CASSPGTGGVLHF. In nucleotides, the CDR3 is TGTGCCAGCAGCCCCGGGACGGGGGGCGTCCTCCATTTC. The whole variable domain, filled in from reference TRBV7-2 and TRBJ2-7, reads GAGVSQSPSNKVTEKGKDVELRCDPISGHTALYWYRQSLGQGLEFLIYFQGNSAPDKSGLPSDRFSAERTGGSVSTLTIQRTQQEDSAVYLCASSPGTGGVLHFGPGTRLTVT.

Here the CDR3 reads CASSQLAGGSYEQYF. The CDR3 DNA follows: TGCGCCAGCAGCCAACTAGCGGGAGGTTCCTACGAGCAGTACTTC. J is TRBJ2-7 and V is TRBV4-1; 11 bases are a match to TRBD2. The CDR3 runs to 15 residues. Germline V lookup: CDR1 MGHRA, CDR2 YSYEKL. The V segment lost 2 bases and the J segment 1 base; nucleotides outside the gene matches: 1.

This sequence joins TRBV5-6 and TRBJ2-7, with D perhaps TRBD1 (5 bases). The CDR3 extends over 14 amino acids. The germline V gene has CDR1 SGHDT and CDR2 YYEEEE. V was shortened by 2 bases and J by 2 bases, with 11 bases between the two germline ends. The CDR3 loop reads CASSLGAAPYEQYF. The CDR3, as DNA: TGTGCCAGCAGCTTAGGGGCAGCCCCCTACGAGCAGTACTTC. The whole variable domain, filled in from reference TRBV5-6 and TRBJ2-7, reads DAGVTQSPTHLIKTRGQQVTLRCSPKSGHDTVSWYQQALGQGPQFIFQYYEEEERQRGNFPDRFSGHQFPNYSSELNVNALLLGDSALYLCASSLGAAPYEQYFGPGTRLTVT.

J is TRBJ2-7 and V is TRBV13; D might be TRBD2 (5 bases). The CDR3 length is 14 residues. The V gene lost 1 base and the J gene lost 3 bases, with 10 bases spanning the gap. Germline-derived CDR1 and CDR2 are PRHDT and FYEKMQ (reference sequence). The chain's CDR3 is CASSLERADYEQYF. Here the CDR3 DNA reads TGTGCCAGCAGCTTAGAGAGGGCAGACTACGAGCAGTACTTC.

The chain carries TRBV29-1 and TRBJ2-2, with D perhaps TRBD1 (6 bases). The germline V gene encodes CDR1 SQVTM and CDR2 ANQGSEA. V gave up 3 bases and J gave up 6 bases, with 17 bases separating them. The CDR3 loop spans 15 amino acids. The CDR3 nucleotides read TGCAGCGTTGATTCAGAAGGGGGAGTACCCGGGGAGCTGTTTTTT. Its translation is CSVDSEGGVPGELFF.

This clone was seen only once. The V call is TRBV18, the J call TRBJ2-1, with 12 positions matching TRBD2. The J segment lost 5 bases and the V segment lost 4 bases, leaving 3 bases of the junction unmatched. The CDR3 is 15 residues long. Germline assignment: CDR1 KGHSH and CDR2 LQKENI. The CDR3 is CASSRLAGENNEQFF. The CDR3 coding sequence is TGTGCCAGCTCACGACTAGCGGGAGAAAACAATGAGCAGTTCTTC.

This clone was detected a few times. This chain joins TRBV27 and TRBJ2-1; 12 bases map to TRBD2. The CDR3 has 17 amino acids. J lost 7 bases, V lost 5 bases, and 12 bases had no gene match. The V gene's germline CDR1 is MNHEY and CDR2 SMNVEV (reference sequence). Here the CDR3 DNA reads TGTGCCAGCAGTCACCTCTTGACTAGCGGGAGAAAAAATGAGCAGTTCTTC. The encoded protein is CASSHLLTSGRKNEQFF.

The chain is built from TRBV10-1 and TRBJ2-3; the D is unclear. Looked up from germline, CDR1 is WNHNN and CDR2 is SYGVQD (reference sequence). Trimming pared 4 bases from V and 0 bases from J, leaving 5 bases between. There are 13 residues in the CDR3. In DNA, the CDR3 is TGCGCCAGCAGTGCCCCTAGCACAGATACGCAGTATTTT. It encodes CASSAPSTDTQYF.

Here the CDR3 reads CASRNTGQGANQPQHF. The CDR3 DNA reads as TGTGCCAGCAGAAACACGGGACAGGGGGCTAATCAGCCCCAGCATTTT. J is TRBJ1-5 and V is TRBV6-6; TRBD1 matches at 12 bases. Germline V gives CDR1 MNHNY, CDR2 SVGAGI (reference sequence). The CDR3 is made up of 16 amino acids. With V trimmed by 6 bases and J by 4 bases, 7 bases remained unmatched.

The V call is TRBV28, the J call TRBJ1-2, with 9 bases fitting TRBD1. Unmatched junction bases numbered 6, after V lost 3 bases and J lost 4 bases. Looked up from germline, CDR1 is MDHEN and CDR2 is SYDVKM. This CDR3 spans 15 amino acids. CDR3 region: CASSFGDRVVYGYTF. As DNA, the CDR3 is TGTGCCAGCAGTTTCGGGGACAGGGTGGTCTATGGCTACACCTTC.

The gene calls are TRBV5-8 and TRBJ1-5; D remains ambiguous. V lost 2 bases, J lost 1 base, and 7 bases lay in between. From germline, CDR1 is SGHTS and CDR2 YDEGEE. The CDR3 loop spans 14 amino acids. The CDR3 coding sequence is TGTGCCAGCAGCTTTGCGGGGAGCAATCAGCCCCAGCATTTT. Translation gives CASSFAGSNQPQHF.

The CDR3 sequence is CASSHRGISTDTQYF. The CDR3 DNA reads TGTGCCAGCAGTCACCGGGGGATTAGCACAGATACGCAGTATTTT. V is TRBV7-9 and J is TRBJ2-3; maybe TRBD2 (6 bases). The CDR3 runs to 15 residues. Trimming took off 6 bases at V and 0 bases at J, with 13 bases between the two ends. Per the germline V gene, CDR1 is SEHNR and CDR2 is FQNEAQ (reference sequence).

This clone was picked up one time. V gene TRBV6-1 combines with J gene TRBJ2-3; 8 nucleotides match TRBD2. V lost 8 bases to trimming and J lost 1 base; unmatched junction nucleotides: 5. The germline V gene encodes CDR1 MNHNS and CDR2 SASEGT. The CDR3 is made up of 14 amino acids. This CDR3 reads CASLTSGGTDTQYF. CDR3 DNA sequence: TGTGCCAGCCTTACTAGCGGAGGCACAGATACGCAGTATTTT.

The CDR3 sequence: CASSHGQTTYEQYF. CDR3 nucleotides: TGCGCCAGCAGCCATGGACAGACAACCTACGAGCAGTACTTC. The chain is built from TRBV4-1 and TRBJ2-5; maybe TRBD1 (6 bases). The DNA end favors TRBJ2-7, so the J call may be wrong. CDR1 is MGHRA and CDR2 is YSYEKL in the germline V gene. This CDR3 is 14 amino acids long.

The chain employs TRBV6-6 and TRBJ2-7, with 11 bases fitting TRBD2. Looked up from germline, CDR1 is MNHNY and CDR2 is SVGAGI (reference sequence). This CDR3 has 16 amino acids. J gave up 3 bases and V 0 bases, and 4 bases lay outside the gene matches. This CDR3 is CASSYSSGRALYEQYF. In nucleotides, the CDR3 is TGTGCCAGCAGTTACTCTAGCGGGAGGGCCCTCTACGAGCAGTACTTC.

The table lists this clone with a few counts. The chain is built from TRBV7-9 and TRBJ2-7; 9 bases map to TRBD2. The CDR3 runs to 15 residues. CDR1 is SEHNR, CDR2 FQNEAQ, per germline (reference sequence). The J segment lost 5 bases and the V segment lost 0 bases, leaving 5 bases of the junction unmatched. The CDR3 sequence: CASSLAASGIHEQYF. The DNA for the CDR3 is TGTGCCAGCAGCTTAGCGGCTAGCGGGATCCACGAGCAGTACTTC.

The V call is TRBV7-2, the J call TRBJ2-7; D may be TRBD2 (7 bases). The V gene lost 5 bases and the J gene lost 6 bases, with 20 bases spanning the gap. Germline CDR1 reads SGHTA; CDR2 reads FQGNSA. There are 15 residues in the CDR3. This CDR3 is CASSLRAGGPPEQYF. CDR3 nucleotide sequence: TGTGCCAGCAGCCTCCGGGCCGGGGGGCCTCCCGAGCAGTACTTC.

Concerning this clone itself: The same CDR3 arises from other DNA sequences in this sample as well. The chain combines TRBV7-9 with TRBJ1-2; 7 nucleotides match TRBD1. The CDR3 length is 14 residues. V shed 3 bases, J shed 4 bases, and the junction held 5 bases outside the gene matches. Germline V gene lookup returns CDR1 SEHNR and CDR2 FQNEAQ (reference sequence). The CDR3, as DNA: TGTGCCAGCAGCTTTACAGGGACAGCCTATGGCTACACCTTC. Its protein product is CASSFTGTAYGYTF.

This chain links TRBV15 with TRBJ2-5; maybe TRBD1 (5 bases). Trimming removed 0 bases from V and 3 bases from J, with 8 bases in between. Germline values: CDR1 LNHNV, CDR2 YYDKDF (reference sequence). The CDR3 is made up of 14 amino acids. The CDR3 DNA follows: TGTGCCACCAGCAGAGATATAGGGGAAGAGACCCAGTACTTC. This sequence encodes CATSRDIGEETQYF. Complete variable domain (other parts from reference TRBV15 and TRBJ2-5): DAMVIQNPRYQVTQFGKPVTLSCSQTLNHNVMYWYQQKSSQAPKLLFHYYDKDFNNEADTPDNFQSRRPNTSFCFLDIRSPGLGDTAMYLCATSRDIGEETQYFGPGTRLLVL.

This clone has a single count. The gene calls are TRBV4-2 and TRBJ2-7; 7 nucleotides line up with TRBD2. The CDR3 runs to 14 residues. The V gene end was trimmed by 2 bases and the J gene end by 4 bases; junction bases not matched to a gene: 5. Germline lookup yields CDR1 LGHNA and CDR2 YNFKEQ. The DNA of the CDR3 is TGTGCCAGCAGCCAACCAGGACTAGAGTACGAGCAGTACTTC. This encodes CASSQPGLEYEQYF.

This sequence joins TRBV6-5 and TRBJ1-1; D unclear. Germline CDR1 MNHEY, CDR2 SVGAGI. V was shortened by 5 bases and J by 5 bases, with 9 bases between the two germline ends. The CDR3 is 12 residues long. CDR3 nucleotides: TGTGCCAGCAGTCCCCCCGGGACTGAAGCTTTCTTT. The encoded protein is CASSPPGTEAFF.

The CDR3 protein is CASSDTRDITYEQYF. CDR3 in DNA: TGCGCCAGCAGTGATACCCGGGACATCACCTACGAGCAGTACTTC. This chain uses TRBV10-2 with TRBJ2-7; D may be TRBD1 (6 bases). Germline values: CDR1 WSHSY, CDR2 SAAADI. The CDR3 runs to 15 residues. V was pared by 3 bases and J by 2 bases, with 14 bases between.

The chain is built from TRBV27 and TRBJ2-4, with TRBD2 identical over 7 bases. V lost 0 bases, J lost 9 bases, and 11 bases stayed unmatched. Germline CDR1 and CDR2: MNHEY and SMNVEV (reference sequence). CDR3 length equals 16 residues. This CDR3 reads CASSLSAGSYSGIQYF. The CDR3 DNA sequence: TGTGCCAGCAGTTTATCAGCGGGGTCCTACTCCGGCATTCAGTACTTC.